The 16 T cell receptor beta chains below come from one sample, sequenced in a study of regulatory T cells in long-lasting Graves disease. Arm-PCR of CDR3 regions with iRepertoire HTBI primers generated TCR beta libraries. TCRdb ran MiXCR on the multiplex PCR reads and lists one entry per CDR3 protein. This sample has 300,000 to 400,000 distinct CDR3 sequences; roughly 15% occur once, and the top ten carry approximately 21%. As for time point: newly diagnosed GD, antithyroid drugs for less than 3 months. RNA isolated from PBMCs was used to make the TCR library. Specimen: peripheral blood mononuclear cells (PBMCs), collected at new diagnosis, from a patient treated with antithyroid drugs. Every receptor here comes from a female donor with Graves disease.

The table lists this clonotype with many counts. The chain links TRBV5-5 to TRBJ1-4, with D perhaps TRBD1 (6 bases). CDR3 length equals 15 residues. The germline V gene encodes CDR1 SGHKS and CDR2 YYEKEE (reference sequence). Trimming stripped 0 bases from V and 2 bases from J, with 8 bases between. This CDR3 is CASSLEGHTNEKLFF. CDR3 bases: TGTGCCAGCAGCTTGGAGGGACATACTAATGAAAAACTGTTTTTT.

The chain combines TRBV7-2 with TRBJ1-2, with D possibly being TRBD1 (5 bases). V dropped 5 bases and J dropped 4 bases, with 11 bases sitting between them. The CDR3 is made up of 13 amino acids. Germline-derived CDR1 and CDR2 are SGHTA and FQGNSA. For the CDR3, the DNA is TGTGCCAGCAGCCCGACAGAACTCTATGGCTACACCTTC. Amino acids: CASSPTELYGYTF.

This clonotype was seen repeatedly, ten times or more. The chain carries TRBV12-3 or TRBV12-4 and TRBJ2-3, with D possibly matching TRBD2 (5 bases). V lost 8 bases and J 5 bases, leaving 17 bases between the germline ends. The CDR3 length is 14 residues. CDR3 sequence: CASRRIGDRDTQYF. In DNA, the CDR3 is TGTGCCAGCCGTCGAATCGGGGATCGAGATACGCAGTATTTT.

This clonotype was counted ten times or more. The chain carries TRBV20-1 and TRBJ2-7; 8 nucleotides line up with TRBD2. CDR1 and CDR2 (germline): DFQATT, SNEGSKA (reference sequence). The CDR3 runs to 16 residues. With V trimmed by 5 bases and J by 2 bases, 14 bases remained unmatched. The CDR3 coding sequence is TGCAGTGCTCCCATGGTGGGCGGGAGGATCCCCTACGAGCAGTACTTC. It encodes CSAPMVGGRIPYEQYF.

This clonotype has just a few counts. The rearrangement joins TRBV19 to TRBJ2-6; possibly TRBD1 or TRBD2 for D (5 bases each). The CDR3 loop spans 15 amino acids. The V end was cut by 6 bases, the J end by 0 bases, with 9 bases between. Germline assignment: CDR1 LNHDA and CDR2 SQIVND (reference sequence). The DNA for the CDR3 is TGTGCCAGTAGCGGGGCAGACTCTGGGGCCAACGTCCTGACTTTC. Residues: CASSGADSGANVLTF.

This clonotype was counted ten times or more. At one boundary the junction diverges from the germline segment, which might be a read error. The chain couples TRBV5-1 to TRBJ2-1; unclear D gene. The germline CDR1 and CDR2 sequences are SGHRS and YFSETQ. This CDR3 contains 14 residues. This CDR3 is CASSLGDSYNEQFF. The CDR3 DNA reads as TGTGCCAGCAGCCTTGGTGATTCCTACAATGAGCAGTTCTTC.

This clonotype turned up a few times. The CDR3 loop reads CASTKRRISNQPQHF. The CDR3, as DNA: TGTGCCAGCACCAAACGACGGATTAGCAATCAGCCCCAGCATTTT. This chain uses TRBV6-2 or TRBV6-3 with TRBJ1-5; no reliable D call. V dropped 7 bases and J dropped 0 bases, with 13 bases sitting between them. The CDR3 runs 15 residues. Germline loops: CDR1 MNHEY, CDR2 SVGEGT.

Turning to this clonotype: A single base separates this from a much larger clone, so it may be a read error. This sequence joins TRBV27 and TRBJ1-5; the D gene is possibly TRBD1 (5 bases). CDR3 length equals 14 residues. CDR1 MNHEY and CDR2 SMNVEV come from the germline V gene (reference sequence). The CDR3 reads CASSWGPSDQPQHF. The CDR3 nucleotides are TGTGCCAGCAGTTGGGGACCTAGCGATCAGCCCCAGCATTTT.

In its sample, this clonotype was seen a few times. V and J are TRBV3-1 and TRBJ2-1; D could derive from TRBD1 or TRBD2 (5 bases each). Trimming stripped 6 bases from V and 9 bases from J, with 21 bases between. CDR1 LGHDT and CDR2 YNNKEL come from the germline V gene (reference sequence). CDR3 length: 15 amino acids. CDR3 sequence (DNA): TGTGCCAGCAGTCGGCCCGGGACGGTTGGAAGTGAGCAGTTCTTC. Amino acid sequence: CASSRPGTVGSEQFF.

This clonotype was recorded at least ten times. The V and J genes are TRBV6-1 and TRBJ1-2, with 8 nucleotides matching TRBD1. There are 15 residues in the CDR3. CDR1 MNHNS and CDR2 SASEGT come from the germline V gene. The V and J ends lost 10 bases and 1 base, in that order; junction bases with no gene match: 11. The CDR3: CATTAGQALNYGYTF. CDR3 nucleotide sequence: TGTGCCACCACGGCGGGACAGGCCCTTAACTATGGCTACACCTTC.

This clonotype was seen at least ten times. V is TRBV11-1 and J is TRBJ2-5, with 7 bases identical to TRBD1. Germline assignment: CDR1 SGHAT and CDR2 FQDESV (reference sequence). Losses at the gene ends were 5 bases for V and 4 bases for J; bases not matched to a gene: 4. CDR3 length: 13 residues. The CDR3 sequence is CASSPRQGETQYF. Written as DNA, the CDR3 is TGTGCCAGCAGCCCCCGACAGGGAGAGACCCAGTACTTC.

The chain has TRBV24-1 and TRBJ2-1; TRBD1 might be the D (5 bases). This CDR3 region has 16 residues. Deletions cut 2 bases from V and 4 bases from J, with 14 bases between. Germline V lookup: CDR1 KGHDR, CDR2 SFDVKD. The CDR3 sequence: CATSDYQGYRYNEQFF. In DNA form, the CDR3 reads TGTGCCACCAGTGATTACCAGGGATATCGATACAATGAGCAGTTCTTC.

The chain couples TRBV27 to TRBJ2-2; unclear D gene. In germline, CDR1 is MNHEY, CDR2 SMNVEV (reference sequence). V lost 1 base, J lost 7 bases, and 4 bases lay in between. This CDR3 spans 12 amino acids. The DNA of the CDR3 is TGTGCCAGCAGTTTATTGGGCGGGGAGCTGTTTTTT. Amino acids: CASSLLGGELFF.

This clonotype appeared many times. This sequence joins TRBV7-6 and TRBJ2-3; no clear D. Germline V gene data show CDR1 as SGHVS and CDR2 as FNYEAQ. The CDR3 has 14 residues. V shed 5 bases and J shed 2 bases, with 11 bases lying between them. The CDR3 bases are TGTGCCAGCAGCCGTACACCAGACACAGATACGCAGTATTTT. This codes for CASSRTPDTDTQYF.

Note on this clonotype: A read error is likely here: a far larger clone is one base away. V is TRBV11-2 and J is TRBJ1-5, with D unclear. Germline V gene lookup returns CDR1 SGHAT and CDR2 FQNNGV. This CDR3 spans 14 amino acids. The CDR3 nucleotides read TGTGTCAGCAGCTTAGAGGGTCGCGGCCAGCCCCAGCATTTT. Its translation is CVSSLEGRGQPQHF. Filled out from reference TRBV11-2 and TRBJ1-5, the complete variable domain reads EAGVAQSPRYKIIEKRQSVAFWCNPISGHATLYWYQQILGQGPKLLIQFQNNGVVDDSQLPKDRFSAERLKGVDSTLKIQPAKLEDSAVYLCVSSLEGRGQPQHFGDGTRLSIL.

Concerning this clonotype: A much larger clone differs from this one at a single base, so this may be a read error. V usage is TRBV11-1 and J usage is TRBJ1-3, with a weak D call TRBD1 (6 bases). The CDR3 is 14 amino acids. The germline CDR1 and CDR2 sequences are SGHAT and FQDESV (reference sequence). CDR3 bases: TGTGCCAGCAGCCACGGGACATCTGGAGACACCATATATTTT. Protein sequence: CASSHGTSGDTIYF.